These T cell receptor beta chains were read from a single sample in a study of T cells in localized non-small cell lung cancer. The data were produced by immunoSEQ multiplex PCR, yet TCRdb's version contains in-frame clones alone and is incomplete. The sample has about 39,000 clones; around 79% are singletons. Sequencing was performed on PBMCs, taken before any cancer treatment. These receptors were obtained from a woman between 35 and 70 years old with stage II squamous cell lung carcinoma. Each CDR3 is given with its conserved first and last residue. Each record gives: CDR3 protein, CDR3 DNA, clone size, D gene, V gene, J gene. D genes are given only for firm matches. The size of a clone is reported for some rows only, either as once, few or many, or as a class for expanded clones.

CDR3: CASSLGNTDTQYF
DNA: TGTGCCAGCAGCCTGGGGAACACAGATACGCAGTATTTT
size: -
D: -
V: TRBV11-3
J: TRBJ2-3

CDR3: CASSLIAGRSYNEQFF
DNA: TGTGCCAGCAGCTTAATTGCGGGCAGATCCTACAATGAGCAGTTCTTC
size: few
D: -
V: TRBV13
J: TRBJ2-1

CDR3: CASSSGGPQETQYF
DNA: TGTGCCAGCAGCTCCGGGGGGCCGCAAGAGACCCAGTACTTC
size: once
D: -
V: TRBV7-9
J: TRBJ2-5

CDR3: CASSQDNYADTQYF
DNA: TGTGCCAGCAGCCAAGATAATTATGCAGATACGCAGTATTTT
size: -
D: -
V: TRBV4-2
J: TRBJ2-3

CDR3: CASSERLLGEQFF
DNA: TGTGCCAGCAGCGAGCGGCTGTTGGGGGAGCAGTTCTTC
size: -
D: -
V: TRBV9
J: TRBJ2-1

CDR3: CASSLSSGLGETQYF
DNA: TGCGCCAGCAGCTTGTCTAGCGGCCTGGGAGAGACCCAGTACTTC
size: -
D: TRBD2
V: TRBV5-1
J: TRBJ2-5

CDR3: CASSIRDRVYEQYF
DNA: TGTGCCAGTAGTATTAGGGACCGAGTGTACGAGCAGTACTTC
size: -
D: -
V: TRBV19
J: TRBJ2-7

CDR3: CASSDFGPSYNEQFF
DNA: TGTGCCAGCAGTGATTTCGGACCCTCCTACAATGAGCAGTTCTTC
size: many
D: -
V: TRBV6-1
J: TRBJ2-1

CDR3: CGVESSGRFYSYNEQFF
DNA: TGCGGCGTTGAGTCTAGCGGGAGGTTTTACTCCTACAATGAGCAGTTCTTC
size: -
D: TRBD2
V: TRBV29-1
J: TRBJ2-1

CDR3: CASSSRTGPSYEQYF
DNA: TGTGCCAGCAGCTCACGGACAGGGCCTTCCTACGAGCAGTACTTC
size: -
D: TRBD1
V: TRBV7-8
J: TRBJ2-7

CDR3: CASISGQAVTEAFF
DNA: TGTGCCAGCATTTCGGGACAGGCAGTTACTGAAGCTTTCTTT
size: -
D: TRBD1
V: TRBV28
J: TRBJ1-1

CDR3: CASRQGVRTEAFF
DNA: TGTGCCAGCAGACAGGGAGTTCGGACTGAAGCTTTCTTT
size: few
D: -
V: TRBV6-5
J: TRBJ1-1

CDR3: CASSVDVSNTGELFF
DNA: TGTGCCAGCAGCGTAGATGTCAGTAACACCGGGGAGCTGTTTTTT
size: -
D: -
V: TRBV9
J: TRBJ2-2

CDR3: CASRSAGSYEQYF
DNA: TGTGCCAGCAGGAGCGCGGGGAGCTACGAGCAGTACTTC
size: once
D: -
V: TRBV2
J: TRBJ2-7

CDR3: CASSLFFSANYGYTF
DNA: TGTGCCAGCAGTTTATTTTTTTCCGCTAACTATGGCTACACCTTC
size: -
D: -
V: TRBV27
J: TRBJ1-2

CDR3: CASSQSQDRVGETQYF
DNA: TGCGCCAGCAGCCAATCACAGGACAGGGTGGGAGAGACCCAGTACTTC
size: many
D: TRBD1
V: TRBV4-3
J: TRBJ2-5

CDR3: CASSRGASSYNEQFF
DNA: TGTGCCAGTTCCCGTGGGGCGAGCTCCTACAATGAGCAGTTCTTC
size: -
D: -
V: TRBV28
J: TRBJ2-1

CDR3: CASSEGAEQFF
DNA: TGTGCCAGCAGTGAGGGGGCTGAGCAGTTCTTC
size: once
D: -
V: TRBV2
J: TRBJ2-1

CDR3: CASTAGFSSYEQYF
DNA: TGTGCCAGCACCGCCGGGTTTTCCTCCTACGAGCAGTACTTC
size: -
D: -
V: TRBV27
J: TRBJ2-7

CDR3: CASSLQGDQPQHF
DNA: TGTGCCAGCAGCTTACAGGGAGATCAGCCCCAGCATTTT
size: -
D: -
V: TRBV7-9
J: TRBJ1-5

CDR3: CASSSHLSATEGEKLFF
DNA: TGTGCCAGCAGCTCTCATCTATCAGCGACCGAGGGTGAAAAACTGTTTTTT
size: -
D: -
V: TRBV7-9
J: TRBJ1-4

CDR3: CASSFPGSSLYTEAFF
DNA: TGTGCCAGCAGTTTCCCAGGCAGCTCACTCTACACTGAAGCTTTCTTT
size: -
D: -
V: TRBV28
J: TRBJ1-1

CDR3: CASIGTPNTGELFF
DNA: TGTGCCAGCATAGGGACTCCCAACACCGGGGAGCTGTTTTTT
size: -
D: -
V: TRBV28
J: TRBJ2-2

CDR3: CASSTGQGRAYGYTF
DNA: TGTGCCAGCAGCACAGGACAGGGAAGGGCCTATGGCTACACCTTC
size: -
D: TRBD1
V: TRBV28
J: TRBJ1-2

CDR3: CASSHAGTGENIQYF
DNA: TGTGCCAGCAGCCATGCCGGGACAGGGGAGAACATTCAGTACTTC
size: -
D: TRBD1
V: TRBV7-9
J: TRBJ2-4